The TCR beta chain described here comes from a study of blood T cells in healthy people across ages. Broader study findings: Roughly linear declines in TCR beta diversity per million T cells occurred with age.

This clonotype turned up a few times. The antigen remains unidentified. Looked up from germline, CDR1 is SNHLY and CDR2 is FYNNEI. J lost 2 bases, V lost 6 bases, and 3 bases had no gene match. CDR3 length equals 14 residues. Next came a second PCR, run for roughly 7 to 12 cycles, which used a sample-barcoded 5' primer along with a J-beta primer mix. Each cDNA molecule was tagged by a template-switch adaptor with 12 random nucleotides. From the 5' RACE reads, TCRdb called clonotypes with MiXCR, one entry per CDR3 protein. The repertoire has about 780,000 distinct CDR3 sequences, 46% of them found once; the top ten carry over 15%. Donation came from healthy Caucasian individuals in Russia who were aged roughly 6 to 95. Isolation of PBMCs gave at least 6 million cells per sample.

The chain links TRBV2 to TRBJ2-1; 8 bases are shared with TRBD2. Sequenced material: blood. This clonotype originated in a man of 80 years or more in good health. For the CDR3, the DNA is TGTGCCAGCAGCACTAGCGGTACCTACAATGAGCAGTTCTTC. This codes for CASSTSGTYNEQFF.